A single sample is the source of the 15 T cell receptor beta chains below, sequenced in a study of blood T cell repertoires in COVID-19. TCRdb's table, derived via immunoSEQ multiplex PCR, lists solely in-frame clones and lacks some. The repertoire has 200,000 to 250,000 clones, 82% of them found once; the top ten carry roughly 3.5%. The sequenced material came from PBMCs or T cells enriched from blood (not recorded which). All receptors come from a woman in her sixties or seventies who had recovered from COVID-19.

The V and J genes are TRBV3-1 (or the pseudogene TRBV3-2) and TRBJ2-1; D is unclear. V shed 0 bases and J shed 3 bases, with 9 bases lying between them. Germline V CDR1 and CDR2: LGHDT, YNNKEL (reference sequence). The CDR3 is made up of 15 amino acids. This CDR3 reads CASSQDAASYNEQFF. The CDR3 nucleotides are TGTGCCAGCAGCCAAGATGCGGCCAGCTACAATGAGCAGTTCTTC.

CDR3 sequence (DNA): TGTGCCAGCAGTTACCCCACAGGGGTCGAGCCCCAGCATTTT. It codes for CASSYPTGVEPQHF. This sequence joins TRBV6-6 and TRBJ1-5; 7 bases fit TRBD1. The germline V gene has CDR1 MNHNY and CDR2 SVGAGI (reference sequence). The V segment lost 2 bases and the J segment 8 bases; nucleotides outside the gene matches: 6. The CDR3 runs 14 residues.

The rearrangement joins TRBV4-3 to TRBJ2-2; D gene unclear. Trimming cost V 1 base and J 6 bases, with 9 bases left between them. CDR3 size: 14 residues. Germline CDR1 is LGHNA and CDR2 is YSLEER. The CDR3 sequence is CASSQGQVSGELFF. In nucleotides, the CDR3 is TGCGCCAGCAGCCAAGGTCAGGTCTCCGGGGAGCTGTTTTTT.

The chain joins TRBV6-5 to TRBJ1-2; 7 nucleotides line up with TRBD1. Germline lookup yields CDR1 MNHEY and CDR2 SVGAGI. The CDR3 extends over 14 amino acids. V shed 5 bases and J 6 bases; nucleotides not matched to a gene: 9. CDR3 DNA sequence: TGTGCCAGCAGTAGGGGGGACAGATCTGATGGCTACACCTTC. This codes for CASSRGDRSDGYTF.

This clone has a handful of counts. CDR3 sequence reads: CASSEAHRVAQPQHF. CDR3 coding DNA: TGTGCCAGCAGTGAAGCGCACAGGGTTGCTCAGCCCCAGCATTTT. The V gene is TRBV6-1, the J gene TRBJ1-5; perhaps TRBD1 as D (6 bases). V lost 0 bases and J 6 bases, leaving 12 bases between the germline ends. The germline V gene has CDR1 MNHNS and CDR2 SASEGT. The CDR3 runs to 15 residues.

The chain recombines TRBV11-2 with TRBJ1-3, with D possibly being TRBD1 (5 bases). The germline V and J ends were trimmed by 2 bases and 1 base, with 12 bases remaining between them. CDR3 length: 16 residues. From germline, CDR1 is SGHAT and CDR2 FQNNGV. Here the CDR3 reads CASSLQGMWSGNTIYF. CDR3 coding DNA: TGTGCCAGCAGCTTACAGGGAATGTGGTCTGGAAACACCATATATTTT.

The chain recombines TRBV28 with TRBJ1-5; D gene ambiguous. The ends were cut back, 3 bases at V and 4 bases at J, with 16 bases in the middle. The CDR3 consists of 16 residues. Germline V lookup: CDR1 MDHEN, CDR2 SYDVKM. CDR3 in DNA: TGTGCCAGCAGTTTTACTTTGGCAGGAGGGAATCAGCCCCAGCATTTT. Encoded protein: CASSFTLAGGNQPQHF.

The gene calls are TRBV19 and TRBJ2-3; 9 nucleotides agree with TRBD1. CDR3 length: 16 amino acids. The germline V gene has CDR1 LNHDA and CDR2 SQIVND (reference sequence). V was clipped by 5 bases and J by 4 bases; unmatched bases: 10. Here the CDR3 reads CASSWKGQGDADTQYF. The CDR3 bases are TGTGCCAGTAGTTGGAAGGGACAGGGTGATGCAGATACGCAGTATTTT. The full variable domain, in which reference TRBV19 and TRBJ2-3 provide the parts outside the CDR3, is DGGITQSPKYLFRKEGQNVTLSCEQNLNHDAMYWYRQDPGQGLRLIYYSQIVNDFQKGDIAEGYSVSREKKESFPLTVTSAQKNPTAFYLCASSWKGQGDADTQYFGPGTRLTVL.

This clone appeared once. The chain couples TRBV7-6 to TRBJ2-3; weak D call: TRBD1 (6 bases). V lost 2 bases and J 2 bases, leaving 11 bases between the germline ends. Germline V lookup: CDR1 SGHVS, CDR2 FNYEAQ. The CDR3 runs to 15 residues. In DNA form, the CDR3 reads TGTGCCAGCAGCTTACAGGGGAAGATCACAGATACGCAGTATTTT. This translates into CASSLQGKITDTQYF.

There are a few counts of this clone. The chain employs TRBV19 and TRBJ1-5; 7 nucleotides line up with TRBD1. There are 14 residues in the CDR3. The ends lost 5 bases at V and 4 bases at J; junction bases unmatched: 5. Germline CDR1 and CDR2: LNHDA and SQIVND (reference sequence). Here the CDR3 reads CASSQSDRNQPQHF. The CDR3 nucleotides read TGTGCCAGTAGTCAATCGGACAGGAATCAGCCCCAGCATTTT.

The CDR3 DNA reads TGTGCCAGCAGCCTAATCTCTGGGGCCAACGTCCTGACTTTC. Amino acid sequence: CASSLISGANVLTF. The chain links TRBV5-8 to TRBJ2-6; D is undetermined. The CDR3 totals 14 residues. Trimming shortened V by 4 bases and J by 0 bases, and 5 bases separated the two germline ends. The germline CDR1 and CDR2 sequences are SGHTS and YDEGEE.

The chain links TRBV4-3 to TRBJ2-2; TRBD2 matches at 13 bases. V lost 3 bases to trimming and J lost 6 bases; unmatched junction nucleotides: 1. Germline assignment: CDR1 LGHNA and CDR2 YSLEER. The CDR3 runs 15 residues. CDR3 amino acids: CASSHTSGGAGELFF. As DNA, the CDR3 is TGCGCCAGCAGCCACACTAGCGGGGGGGCCGGGGAGCTGTTTTTT.

CDR3 nucleotide sequence: TGTGCCAGCAGTTGGCGGTTTAATGAAAAACTGTTTTTT. This encodes CASSWRFNEKLFF. The chain joins TRBV6-5 to TRBJ1-4; D gene unclear. Germline assignment: CDR1 MNHEY and CDR2 SVGAGI. CDR3 length: 13 residues. V lost 4 bases and J 4 bases, leaving 7 bases between the germline ends.

V gene TRBV3-1 (or the pseudogene TRBV3-2) combines with J gene TRBJ2-3, with D possibly matching TRBD2 (5 bases). The V gene's germline CDR1 is LGHDT and CDR2 YNNKEL (reference sequence). Trimming took 0 bases from V and 8 from J, leaving 12 bases between them. The CDR3 runs to 14 residues. CDR3 loop: CASSQDTRAGTQYF. CDR3 coding DNA: TGTGCCAGCAGCCAAGATACGAGGGCAGGTACGCAGTATTTT.

The chain uses TRBV19 and TRBJ2-5; 7 bases fit TRBD1. With V trimmed by 6 bases and J by 3 bases, 7 bases remained unmatched. Germline V CDR1 and CDR2: LNHDA, SQIVND (reference sequence). This CDR3 is built from 14 residues. DNA for the CDR3: TGTGCCAGTAGCCCCTCTACAGGGGAAGAGACCCAGTACTTC. Translation gives CASSPSTGEETQYF.